This T cell receptor (beta chain) was recorded in a study of T cell responses to AZD1222 COVID-19 vaccine. Profiling relied on immunoSEQ multiplex PCR, and the TCRdb table lists in-frame clones only, not all of them. Counted here are 100,000 or so clones, 87% occurring once; the ten biggest clones make up 3% to 3.5%. Points on this clone: Its antigen is still unknown.

The V gene's germline CDR1 is SGDLS and CDR2 YYNGEE. The CDR3 totals 16 residues. Trimming stripped 4 bases from V and 2 bases from J, with 19 bases between. Study-wide results and limits: Elevations in Spike-specific TCR breadth and depth followed administration of two AZD1222 doses. There were repertoire samples only from the period after the peak T cell response.

The clonotype originates from an adult in good health. The chain is built from TRBV9 and TRBJ2-7, with a weak D call TRBD2 (6 bases). The starting material was peripheral blood, obtained on day 0 of AZD1222 vaccination. The CDR3 protein is CASSTTPGVQTYEQYF. In nucleotides, the CDR3 is TGTGCCAGCAGCACCACTCCGGGAGTCCAGACCTACGAGCAGTACTTC.